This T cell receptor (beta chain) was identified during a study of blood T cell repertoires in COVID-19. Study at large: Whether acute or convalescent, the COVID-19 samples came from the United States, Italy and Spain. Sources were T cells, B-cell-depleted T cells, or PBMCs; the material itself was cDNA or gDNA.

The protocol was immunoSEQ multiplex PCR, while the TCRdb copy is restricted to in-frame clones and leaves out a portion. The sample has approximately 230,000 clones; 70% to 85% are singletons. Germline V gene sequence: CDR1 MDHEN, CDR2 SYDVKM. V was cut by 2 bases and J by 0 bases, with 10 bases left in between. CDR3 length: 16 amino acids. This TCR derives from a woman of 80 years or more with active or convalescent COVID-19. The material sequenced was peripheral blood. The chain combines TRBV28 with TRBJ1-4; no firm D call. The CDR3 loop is CASSLDSQATNEKLFF. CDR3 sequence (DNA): TGTGCCAGCAGTTTAGATTCCCAGGCAACTAATGAAAAACTGTTTTTT.